The 32 T cell receptor beta chains presented below share a single source sample, sequenced in a study of blood T cell repertoires in COVID-19. The table came from immunoSEQ multiplex PCR; TCRdb's copy has only in-frame clones and leaves some out. The top ten clones hold less than 5.5% of a sample with approximately 97,000 clones, 75% to 95% of them seen once. The specimen was peripheral blood. These receptors all come from a man between 18 and 29 years old with acute or convalescent COVID-19.

The genes are TRBV5-4 and TRBJ2-7, with a weak D call TRBD2 (6 bases). Germline V lookup: CDR1 SGHNT, CDR2 YYREEE (reference sequence). CDR3 size: 15 residues. Trimming cost V 2 bases and J 3 bases, with 15 bases left between them. The CDR3, as DNA: TGTGCCAGCAGCTTCCGTGAGGGACTTCACTACGAGCAGTACTTC. Amino acid sequence: CASSFREGLHYEQYF.

This sequence joins TRBV19 and TRBJ1-1, with D hard to call. CDR3 length: 13 amino acids. Per germline, CDR1 LNHDA and CDR2 SQIVND (reference sequence). Trimming removed 7 bases at V and 3 bases at J, with 12 bases between. CDR3 region: CASKEARDTEAFF. The CDR3 DNA reads as TGTGCCAGTAAGGAAGCGAGGGACACTGAAGCTTTCTTT.

This clone was observed a single time. The chain couples TRBV9 to TRBJ1-2; a possible D gene is TRBD1 (5 bases). Deletions cut 0 bases from V and 4 bases from J, with 19 bases between. The CDR3 is 17 amino acids. Germline assignment: CDR1 SGDLS and CDR2 YYNGEE. Here the CDR3 reads CASSVGGDPDSVYGYTF. The CDR3 DNA reads as TGTGCCAGCAGCGTAGGGGGGGACCCCGACTCTGTCTATGGCTACACCTTC. The complete variable domain, with remaining parts taken from reference TRBV9 and TRBJ1-2, reads DSGVTQTPKHLITATGQRVTLRCSPRSGDLSVYWYQQSLDQGLQFLIQYYNGEERAKGNILERFSAQQFPDLHSELNLSSLELGDSALYFCASSVGGDPDSVYGYTFGSGTRLTVV.

V usage is TRBV7-9 and J usage is TRBJ2-3; 10 positions agree with TRBD1. Germline CDR1 and CDR2: SEHNR and FQNEAQ (reference sequence). J gave up 11 bases and V 1 base, and 3 bases lay outside the gene matches. There are 13 residues in the CDR3. The CDR3 is CASSLVGQGKQYF. In nucleotides, the CDR3 is TGTGCCAGCAGCTTAGTGGGACAGGGGAAGCAGTATTTT.

This chain connects TRBV9 to TRBJ2-2, with D possibly matching TRBD2 (5 bases). In germline, CDR1 is SGDLS, CDR2 YYNGEE. The length of the CDR3 is 16 residues. Trimming took 0 bases from V and 2 from J, leaving 11 bases between them. The CDR3 reads CASSVVGLANTGELFF. The DNA for the CDR3 is TGTGCCAGCAGCGTAGTGGGCCTAGCCAACACCGGGGAGCTGTTTTTT.

The V gene is TRBV7-8, the J gene TRBJ2-5, with D tentatively TRBD2 (6 bases). The CDR3 length is 14 residues. Trimming left V 10 bases short and J 4 bases short, with 19 bases between. CDR1 and CDR2 (germline): SGHVS, FQNEAQ. The CDR3 here is CATGLGEAAETQYF. In DNA form, the CDR3 reads TGTGCCACCGGGCTGGGGGAGGCGGCAGAGACCCAGTACTTC.

This clone was picked up one time. The CDR3 here is CSVATGGRFSGANVLTF. CDR3 coding DNA: TGCAGCGTTGCCACAGGGGGCCGGTTCTCTGGGGCCAACGTCCTGACTTTC. J is TRBJ2-6 and V is TRBV29-1; 9 bases line up with TRBD1. J was trimmed by 0 bases and V by 4 bases; bases with no gene match: 7. The germline V gene has CDR1 SQVTM and CDR2 ANQGSEA. The CDR3 is 17 amino acids.

The rearrangement links TRBV15 to TRBJ1-1; D may be TRBD1 (6 bases). CDR1 is LNHNV, CDR2 YYDKDF, per germline (reference sequence). The ends were cut back, 3 bases at V and 6 bases at J, with 14 bases in the middle. The CDR3 contains 14 residues. The CDR3 sequence: CATSRHTGGAEAFF. The CDR3 nucleotides read TGTGCCACCAGCAGGCATACGGGGGGCGCTGAAGCTTTCTTT.

This clone was detected once. This sequence joins TRBV10-2 and TRBJ2-1; 7 nucleotides match TRBD1. The CDR3 has 13 amino acids. Trimming at V came to 10 bases and at J to 2 bases, leaving 5 bases not matched to a gene. In germline, CDR1 is WSHSY, CDR2 SAAADI. CDR3 nucleotides: TGCGCCATCCGGGACAGCACCTACAATGAGCAGTTCTTC. The encoded protein is CAIRDSTYNEQFF.

This clone was recorded a few times. CDR3: CASRSTQNTGELFF. CDR3 DNA sequence: TGTGCCAGTAGATCGACACAAAACACCGGGGAGCTGTTTTTT. The rearrangement uses TRBV19 and TRBJ2-2; unclear D gene. The ends were cut back, 6 bases at V and 2 bases at J, with 10 bases in the middle. The CDR3 spans 14 residues. Germline V lookup: CDR1 LNHDA, CDR2 SQIVND (reference sequence).

Written as DNA, the CDR3 is TGTGCCAGCAGAGATTTTACAGCGGGAGTGGATGGGGAGCTGTTTTTT. Its translation: CASRDFTAGVDGELFF. The chain links TRBV9 to TRBJ2-2, with 8 bases identical to TRBD2. CDR3 length equals 16 residues. Unmatched junction bases numbered 14, after V lost 5 bases and J lost 8 bases. CDR1 and CDR2 from the germline V gene are SGDLS and YYNGEE.

The V gene is TRBV9, the J gene TRBJ1-2, with D possibly TRBD1 on 5 matching bases. CDR1 is SGDLS, CDR2 YYNGEE, per germline. V gave up 4 bases and J gave up 4 bases, with 11 bases separating them. The CDR3 spans 13 residues. The CDR3 coding sequence is TGTGCCAGCAGCTCCGACAGACTCTATGGCTACACCTTC. It translates to CASSSDRLYGYTF.

This sequence joins TRBV19 and TRBJ2-7, with a possible D match to TRBD2 (5 bases). The CDR3 loop spans 14 amino acids. The V gene lost 5 bases and the J gene lost 4 bases, with 15 bases spanning the gap. The germline V gene has CDR1 LNHDA and CDR2 SQIVND (reference sequence). The CDR3 sequence is CASSGPKGGYEQYF. The CDR3, as DNA: TGTGCCAGTAGTGGTCCTAAGGGCGGGTACGAGCAGTACTTC.

The chain links TRBV27 to TRBJ1-5; weak D call: TRBD1 (5 bases). Per germline, CDR1 MNHEY and CDR2 SMNVEV (reference sequence). The CDR3 has 15 amino acids. Trimming removed 4 bases from V and 4 bases from J, with 14 bases in between. As DNA, the CDR3 is TGTGCCAGCAGTTCCTCGGCAGGGCTAAATCAGCCCCAGCATTTT. Its translation: CASSSSAGLNQPQHF.

This rearrangement joins TRBV13 to TRBJ2-1; TRBD2 matches at 13 bases. V shed 4 bases and J 2 bases; nucleotides not matched to a gene: 5. The CDR3 loop spans 17 amino acids. Germline V gene sequence: CDR1 PRHDT, CDR2 FYEKMQ (reference sequence). In nucleotides, the CDR3 is TGTGCCAGCAGCTCGACTAGCGGGGGGACACCCTACAATGAGCAGTTCTTC. Amino acid sequence: CASSSTSGGTPYNEQFF.

This sequence joins TRBV15 and TRBJ1-5; TRBD1 is a possible D gene (5 bases). This CDR3 spans 15 amino acids. Between the trimmed V and J ends, which lost 0 bases and 4 bases, there was a span of 10 bases. The germline gives CDR1 LNHNV, CDR2 YYDKDF (reference sequence). The CDR3 spells CATSRDSGGNQPQHF. CDR3 DNA: TGTGCCACCAGCAGAGATAGTGGGGGGAATCAGCCCCAGCATTTT.

This chain uses TRBV4-1 with TRBJ1-2; no firm D call. Germline V gene sequence: CDR1 MGHRA, CDR2 YSYEKL. V was clipped by 0 bases and J by 3 bases, with 8 bases between them. The CDR3 runs 14 residues. The CDR3 nucleotides read TGCGCCAGCAGCCAAGATCTAGAGGACTATGGCTACACCTTC. This encodes CASSQDLEDYGYTF.

This clone showed up just once. The chain employs TRBV30 and TRBJ2-7, with D perhaps TRBD1 (6 bases). CDR3 length: 14 residues. Per the germline V gene, CDR1 is GTSNPN and CDR2 is SVGIG (reference sequence). The germline V and J ends were trimmed by 0 bases and 3 bases, with 12 bases remaining between them. CDR3 sequence: CAWSVRVGGYEQYF. For the CDR3, the DNA is TGTGCCTGGAGTGTACGAGTAGGGGGCTACGAGCAGTACTTC.

The chain employs TRBV5-1 and TRBJ2-1, with D possibly matching TRBD2 (6 bases). From germline, CDR1 is SGHRS and CDR2 YFSETQ. The CDR3 is 14 residues long. Trimming removed 3 bases from V and 4 bases from J, with 11 bases in between. DNA for the CDR3: TGCGCCAGCAGCTCCGGGACTTCGTACAATGAGCAGTTCTTC. Its protein product is CASSSGTSYNEQFF.

The gene calls are TRBV11-3 and TRBJ2-7, with 11 nucleotides matching TRBD1. The germline CDR1 and CDR2 sequences are SGHNT and YENEEA. This CDR3 is built from 16 residues. V shed 2 bases and J 3 bases; nucleotides not matched to a gene: 6. CDR3 DNA: TGTGCCAGCAGCTTAAGCTCGGGACAGGGGGTCTACGAGCAGTACTTC. Translating gives CASSLSSGQGVYEQYF.

This clone occurred once. The rearrangement links TRBV7-8 to TRBJ1-6; D ambiguous. Germline values: CDR1 SGHVS, CDR2 FQNEAQ. The CDR3 extends over 14 amino acids. V dropped 3 bases and J dropped 9 bases, with 12 bases sitting between them. The CDR3 region is CASSLASEGSPLHF. The CDR3 DNA is TGTGCCAGCAGCTTGGCTTCCGAGGGTTCACCCCTCCACTTT.

The chain couples TRBV5-1 to TRBJ2-7; perhaps TRBD2 as D (6 bases). V lost 4 bases and J lost 3, with 17 bases in between. Germline-derived CDR1 and CDR2 are SGHRS and YFSETQ. This CDR3 contains 15 residues. The CDR3 DNA is TGCGCCAGCAGCCATACTAGCCCGAGGGACTACGAGCAGTACTTC. Protein: CASSHTSPRDYEQYF.

This chain joins TRBV19 and TRBJ2-3; 7 positions agree with TRBD2. The germline V gene encodes CDR1 LNHDA and CDR2 SQIVND (reference sequence). The CDR3 has 13 residues. The V gene end was trimmed by 10 bases and the J gene end by 2 bases; junction bases not matched to a gene: 6. For the CDR3, the DNA is TGTGCCATAGGGGACTACATCACAGATACGCAGTATTTT. It is translated as CAIGDYITDTQYF.

CDR3 in amino acids: CSARVVNEQFF. DNA for the CDR3: TGCAGTGCTAGAGTTGTAAATGAGCAGTTCTTC. The chain joins TRBV20-1 to TRBJ2-1; D not certain. Per the germline V gene, CDR1 is DFQATT and CDR2 is SNEGSKA (reference sequence). CDR3 size: 11 residues. Trimming took 1 base from V and 7 from J, leaving 5 bases between them.

V is TRBV3-1 (or the pseudogene TRBV3-2) and J is TRBJ2-1; TRBD2 matches 9 bases. Germline lookup yields CDR1 LGHDT and CDR2 YNNKEL (reference sequence). V was pared by 4 bases and J by 0 bases, with 10 bases of the junction left unmatched. The CDR3 has 18 amino acids. CDR3 sequence (DNA): TGTGCCAGCAGCCGAATCTTTAGCGGGAGTAGCTCCTACAATGAGCAGTTCTTC. It translates to CASSRIFSGSSSYNEQFF.

V gene TRBV4-1 combines with J gene TRBJ1-4; tentative D call: TRBD1 (5 bases). The CDR3 consists of 14 residues. The V end lost 0 bases, the J end lost 8 bases, and 10 bases lay between the germline ends. Germline V gene data show CDR1 as MGHRA and CDR2 as YSYEKL. The CDR3 nucleotides read TGCGCCAGCAGCCAAGATGGGGCGGAGGAAAAACTGTTTTTT. As protein: CASSQDGAEEKLFF.

The CDR3 sequence is CASSGQGQGKNIQYF. CDR3 DNA: TGTGCCAGCAGTGGACAGGGACAGGGTAAAAACATTCAGTACTTC. This sequence joins TRBV25-1 and TRBJ2-4; 9 bases fit TRBD1. Trimming at V came to 4 bases and at J to 4 bases, leaving 5 bases not matched to a gene. This CDR3 has 15 residues. CDR1 and CDR2 from the germline V gene are MGHDK and SYGVNS. Based on the CDR3 plus reference TRBV25-1 and TRBJ2-4, the full variable domain is EADIYQTPRYLVIGTGKKITLECSQTMGHDKMYWYQQDPGMELHLIHYSYGVNSTEKGDLSSESTVSRIRTEHFPLTLESARPSHTSQYLCASSGQGQGKNIQYFGAGTRLSVL.

The chain links TRBV5-8 to TRBJ1-3, with TRBD1 matching over 8 bases. Unmatched junction bases numbered 3, after V lost 4 bases and J lost 3 bases. CDR1 and CDR2 from the germline V gene are SGHTS and YDEGEE. The CDR3 runs 14 residues. The CDR3 nucleotides are TGTGCCAGCAGCGACGACAGGGGTGGAAACACCATATATTTT. Translated: CASSDDRGGNTIYF.

The chain combines TRBV5-6 with TRBJ1-3; 9 bases map to TRBD1. CDR3 length: 18 amino acids. J lost 1 base, V lost 0 bases, and 8 bases had no gene match. Germline CDR1 SGHDT, CDR2 YYEEEE. The CDR3 DNA sequence: TGTGCCAGCAGCTTGGTAGTGGGACAGGGAATATCTGGAAACACCATATATTTT. The encoded protein is CASSLVVGQGISGNTIYF.

The chain's CDR3 is CATRSYTGELFF. The DNA for the CDR3 is TGTGCCACCAGATCCTATACCGGGGAGCTGTTTTTT. The chain carries TRBV24-1 and TRBJ2-2; D is undetermined. V lost 7 bases to trimming and J lost 5 bases, with 7 bases between them. The CDR3 extends over 12 amino acids. The germline gives CDR1 KGHDR, CDR2 SFDVKD.

The V gene is TRBV5-4, the J gene TRBJ1-6, with no clear D. V lost 0 bases, J lost 0 bases, and 7 bases lay in between. Germline CDR1 and CDR2: SGHNT and YYREEE (reference sequence). This CDR3 is built from 16 residues. As DNA, the CDR3 is TGTGCCAGCAGCTTGGACGGGAGCTCCTATAATTCACCCCTCCACTTT. Translated, it gives CASSLDGSSYNSPLHF.

The V gene is TRBV2, the J gene TRBJ2-1, with D perhaps matching TRBD1 (6 bases). Trimming took 4 bases from V and 5 from J, leaving 12 bases between them. Per the germline V gene, CDR1 is SNHLY and CDR2 is FYNNEI. This CDR3 spans 14 amino acids. The CDR3 sequence: CASSVRGTDNEQFF. CDR3 DNA sequence: TGTGCCAGCAGTGTCAGGGGAACCGACAATGAGCAGTTCTTC.